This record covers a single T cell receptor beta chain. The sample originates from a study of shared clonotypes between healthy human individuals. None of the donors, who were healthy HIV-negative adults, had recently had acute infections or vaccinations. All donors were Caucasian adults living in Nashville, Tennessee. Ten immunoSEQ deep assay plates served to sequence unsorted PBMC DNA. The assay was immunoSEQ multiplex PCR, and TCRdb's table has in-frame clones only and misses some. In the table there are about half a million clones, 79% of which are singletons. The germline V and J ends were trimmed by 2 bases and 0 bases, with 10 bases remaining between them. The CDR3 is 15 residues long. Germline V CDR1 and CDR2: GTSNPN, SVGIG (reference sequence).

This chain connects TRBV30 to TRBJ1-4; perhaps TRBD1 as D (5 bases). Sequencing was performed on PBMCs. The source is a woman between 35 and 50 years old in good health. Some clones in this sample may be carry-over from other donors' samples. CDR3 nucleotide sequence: TGTGCCTGGAGTCCGGGGGTTGCAACTAATGAAAAACTGTTTTTT. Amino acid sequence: CAWSPGVATNEKLFF.